The clone carrying this T cell receptor beta chain was counted at least ten times. Its antigen is currently unknown. This sample stems from a study of shared clonotypes between healthy human individuals. Findings and limits, study-wide: Among donors, clonotype sharing was expected to be affected by sequencing depth.

The assay was carried out at the deep level. In the source study's methods: Junction-only immunoSEQ data arrived without quality scores, meaning filtering differed. Clones were sequenced by immunoSEQ multiplex PCR, and TCRdb holds only the in-frame ones, with some missing. The V and J calls and clone size are taken from that table; D and trimming were inferred from the DNA. The table lists some 92,000 clones, about 45% of them singletons, with approximately 15% in the top ten. This CDR3 is built from 14 residues. Germline V gives CDR1 GTSNPN, CDR2 SVGIG (reference sequence). V was shortened by 1 base and J by 5 bases, with 15 bases between the two germline ends. Healthy adults negative for HIV, lacking recent acute infections or vaccinations, served as donors.

Material for sequencing was PBMCs. The rearrangement uses TRBV30 and TRBJ2-7, with a possible D match to TRBD2 (6 bases). This TCR derives from a woman between 40 and 50 years old in good health. Some clones in this sample may be carry-over from other donors' samples. CDR3 DNA sequence: TGTGCCTGGAGTGGAGGGCGGCTAGCGAACGAGCAGTACTTC. The encoded protein is CAWSGGRLANEQYF.